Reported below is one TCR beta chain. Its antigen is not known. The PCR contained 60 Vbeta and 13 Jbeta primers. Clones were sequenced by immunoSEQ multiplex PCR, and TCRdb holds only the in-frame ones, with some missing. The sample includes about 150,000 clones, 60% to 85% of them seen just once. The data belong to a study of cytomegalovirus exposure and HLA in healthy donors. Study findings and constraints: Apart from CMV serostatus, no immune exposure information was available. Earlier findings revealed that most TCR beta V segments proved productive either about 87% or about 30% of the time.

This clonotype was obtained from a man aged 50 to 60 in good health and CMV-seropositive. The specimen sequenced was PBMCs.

The CDR3 DNA reads TGTGCCAGCAGCGTAACGGGGAGTCAGAATAATTCACCCCTCCACTTT. Translating it yields CASSVTGSQNNSPLHF. The J gene is TRBJ1-6, the V gene TRBV9; D remains ambiguous. CDR3 length: 16 residues. Trimming cost V 1 base and J 5 bases, with 13 bases left between them. The germline gives CDR1 SGDLS, CDR2 YYNGEE.